A selection of T cell receptor beta chains follows, all from one sample in a study of blood T cell repertoires in COVID-19. Libraries were prepared by immunoSEQ multiplex PCR; TCRdb keeps only in-frame clonotypes and omits some of them. The repertoire holds about 35,000 clones, with 80% to 90% as singletons. Specimen: peripheral blood. The source of these receptors is a human donor in a cohort sampled during active COVID-19. The CDR3 runs from the conserved cysteine through the conserved F or W. Fields, in order: J gene, V gene, CDR3 protein.

TRBJ2-5,TRBV4-2,CASSRGLAGGGETQYF
TRBJ2-2,TRBV24-1,CATSDAAVDTGELFF
TRBJ2-3,TRBV7-2,CASSPPGLAGGTDTQYF
TRBJ1-5,TRBV6-5,CASSFRRGSNQPQHF
TRBJ2-5,TRBV5-5,CASSTRGLAQETQYF
TRBJ1-5,TRBV19,CAKAAFGQPQHF
TRBJ1-1,TRBV30,CAWTRTDMNTEAFF
TRBJ2-1,TRBV19,CASRPRTSGSGSYNEQFF
TRBJ2-2,TRBV5-1,CASSPGQGGTGELFF
TRBJ2-7,TRBV3-1/TRBV3-2,CASSRGGLPQLYEQYF
TRBJ1-2,TRBV5-4,CASSLDQFRQTNYGYTF
TRBJ2-7,TRBV28,CASSPRGTGKPYEQYF
TRBJ2-1,TRBV11-2,CASSFTSGDQEQFF
TRBJ2-1,TRBV27,CASSFRPGHEQFF
TRBJ2-3,TRBV28,CASSTIAGAGDTQYF
TRBJ2-3,TRBV7-2,CASSLGATSFPDTQYF
TRBJ2-1,TRBV14,CASSQGQGASYNEQFF
TRBJ2-7,TRBV5-1,CASSLVYESEQYF
TRBJ1-6,TRBV4-2,CASSHSTGSSYNSPLHF
TRBJ2-1,TRBV28,CASSRASGTYNEQFF
TRBJ1-2,TRBV25-1,CASSEFTGNGYTF
TRBJ2-3,TRBV27,CASSFRGGRATDTQYF
TRBJ2-3,TRBV19,CASSVPSPASDTQYF
TRBJ2-3,TRBV10-3,CAISDQGKGTDTQYF
TRBJ2-5,TRBV7-2,CASSLVSGREEETQYF
TRBJ1-1,TRBV6-1,CASSELLVATEAFF
TRBJ2-3,TRBV27,CASSSASTSGVRYTQYF
TRBJ1-5,TRBV2,CASSVGPGNQPQHF
TRBJ2-1,TRBV27,CASAYLGTSGTLPRNEQFF
TRBJ1-5,TRBV7-9,CASSASGSLVSQPQHF
TRBJ2-5,TRBV19,CASSLQGAYETQYF
TRBJ2-7,TRBV11-2,CASSRAGEQYF
TRBJ2-1,TRBV19,CASVHYNEQFF
TRBJ2-3,TRBV7-2,CASSLAGGGGTDTQYF
TRBJ1-5,TRBV15,CATSFELLNRVGQPQHF
TRBJ2-5,TRBV27,CASSFGLAGETQYF
TRBJ1-1,TRBV2,CASNGGQATEAFF
TRBJ2-3,TRBV11-2,CASRGGWTTKGTDTQYF
TRBJ2-3,TRBV7-8,CASSLLTSGRGTDTQYF
TRBJ1-1,TRBV2,CASREGQGQAFF
TRBJ1-5,TRBV28,CASSDRGPSQPQHF
TRBJ1-6,TRBV7-2,CASSSRTDSYNSPLHF
TRBJ1-1,TRBV6-6,CASSLRADTEAFF
TRBJ2-5,TRBV10-1,CASATPGEEQETQYF
TRBJ1-4,TRBV28,CASLQGNAGGEKLFF
TRBJ2-7,TRBV10-1,CASSGPGLGDEQYF